The entry below describes one T cell receptor beta chain. Germline V gene data show CDR1 as ENHRY and CDR2 as SYGVKD. The CDR3 consists of 14 residues. Trimming left V 5 bases short and J 2 bases short, with 12 bases between. The sample originates from a study of T cell changes during pregnancy in multiple sclerosis. Repertoires were generated with immunoSEQ multiplex PCR, while TCRdb's copy carries only in-frame clones and drops some. The sample lists 55,000 to 95,000 clones; around nine tenths were seen once. The genes are TRBV10-3 and TRBJ1-2; D not certain. Source: peripheral blood, taken in the second trimester of pregnancy. This TCR derives from a female donor in good health, enrolled as a control in a pregnancy study. The DNA for the CDR3 is TGTGCCATCAGTCTGGCGGCCGTGAACTATGGCTACACCTTC. Translation: CAISLAAVNYGYTF.